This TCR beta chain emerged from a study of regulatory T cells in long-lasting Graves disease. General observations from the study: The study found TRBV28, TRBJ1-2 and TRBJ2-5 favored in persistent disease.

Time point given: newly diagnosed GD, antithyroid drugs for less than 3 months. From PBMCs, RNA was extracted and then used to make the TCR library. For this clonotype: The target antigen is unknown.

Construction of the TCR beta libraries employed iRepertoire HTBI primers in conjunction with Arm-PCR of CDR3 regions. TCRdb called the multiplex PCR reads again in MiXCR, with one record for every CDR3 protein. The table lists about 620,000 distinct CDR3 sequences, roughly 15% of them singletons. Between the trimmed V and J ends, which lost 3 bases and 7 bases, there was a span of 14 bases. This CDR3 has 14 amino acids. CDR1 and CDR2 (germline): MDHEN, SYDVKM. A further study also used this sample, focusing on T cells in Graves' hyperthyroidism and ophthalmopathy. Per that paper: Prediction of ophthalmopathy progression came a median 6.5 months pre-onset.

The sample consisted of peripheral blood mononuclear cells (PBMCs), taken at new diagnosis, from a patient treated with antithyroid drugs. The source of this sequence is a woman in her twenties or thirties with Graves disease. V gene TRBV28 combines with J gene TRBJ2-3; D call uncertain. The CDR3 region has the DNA TGTGCCAGCAGTTTGTACCGGTCGGACCATACGCAGTATTTT. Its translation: CASSLYRSDHTQYF. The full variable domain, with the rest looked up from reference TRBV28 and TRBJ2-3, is DVKVTQSSRYLVKRTGEKVFLECVQDMDHENMFWYRQDPGLGLRLIYFSYDVKMKEKGDIPEGYSVSREKKERFSLILESASTNQTSMYLCASSLYRSDHTQYFGPGTRLTVL.